This note documents a single T cell receptor (beta chain) sequence. As yet, its antigen is unknown. This sample is part of a study of CXCR3-negative and CXCR3-positive naive CD8 T cells. Study-wide points: Both of the naive subsets showed about the same high diversity, but memory CD8+ cells had much less. After cryopreservation, CXCR3 expression dropped partially; most assays used fresh PBMCs. Similar TRBV-TRBJ usage characterized naive CXCR3-negative and CXCR3-positive cells; memory cells differed. CXCR3-negative naive cells had less hydrophobic TRB CDR3s than did CXCR3-positive naive cells.

TRB cDNA libraries were made by UMI-labeled 5' RACE. TCRdb reprocessed the 5' RACE reads; each CDR3 protein has one entry and no DNA is given. The sample's table shows over 95,000 distinct CDR3 sequences. Sequencing used naive CXCR3+ CD8+ T cells from blood. Subset of the sample: CD45RO-CCR7+CD27+CD95- naive CD8+ T cells expressing CXCR3 (TNR3+). This TCR derives from a human donor in good health. Some clones in this sample may be carry-over from other donors' samples.

CDR3 region: CSLTRPRQGVAYTQYF. The chain links TRBV29-1 to TRBJ2-3; TCRdb names TRBD1, which stays unverified in the absence of DNA. CDR3 size: 16 residues. Germline V lookup: CDR1 SQVTM, CDR2 ANQGSEA.